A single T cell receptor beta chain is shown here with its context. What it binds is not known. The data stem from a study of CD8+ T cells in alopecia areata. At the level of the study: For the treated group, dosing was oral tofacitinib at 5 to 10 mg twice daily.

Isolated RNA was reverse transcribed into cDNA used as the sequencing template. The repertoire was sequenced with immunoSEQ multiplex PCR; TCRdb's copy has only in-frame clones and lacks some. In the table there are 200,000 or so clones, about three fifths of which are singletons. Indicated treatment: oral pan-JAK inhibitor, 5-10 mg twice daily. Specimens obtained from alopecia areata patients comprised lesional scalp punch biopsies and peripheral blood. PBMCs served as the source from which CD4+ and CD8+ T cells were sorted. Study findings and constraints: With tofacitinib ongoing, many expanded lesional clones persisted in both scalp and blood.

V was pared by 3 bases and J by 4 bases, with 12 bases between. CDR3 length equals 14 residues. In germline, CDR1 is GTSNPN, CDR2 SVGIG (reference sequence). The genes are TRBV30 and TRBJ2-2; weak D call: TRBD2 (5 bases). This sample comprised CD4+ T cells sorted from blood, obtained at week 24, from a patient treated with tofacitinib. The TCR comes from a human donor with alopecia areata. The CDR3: CAWSAGLSTGELFF. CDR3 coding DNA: TGTGCCTGGAGCGCGGGCCTTAGCACCGGGGAGCTGTTTTTT.